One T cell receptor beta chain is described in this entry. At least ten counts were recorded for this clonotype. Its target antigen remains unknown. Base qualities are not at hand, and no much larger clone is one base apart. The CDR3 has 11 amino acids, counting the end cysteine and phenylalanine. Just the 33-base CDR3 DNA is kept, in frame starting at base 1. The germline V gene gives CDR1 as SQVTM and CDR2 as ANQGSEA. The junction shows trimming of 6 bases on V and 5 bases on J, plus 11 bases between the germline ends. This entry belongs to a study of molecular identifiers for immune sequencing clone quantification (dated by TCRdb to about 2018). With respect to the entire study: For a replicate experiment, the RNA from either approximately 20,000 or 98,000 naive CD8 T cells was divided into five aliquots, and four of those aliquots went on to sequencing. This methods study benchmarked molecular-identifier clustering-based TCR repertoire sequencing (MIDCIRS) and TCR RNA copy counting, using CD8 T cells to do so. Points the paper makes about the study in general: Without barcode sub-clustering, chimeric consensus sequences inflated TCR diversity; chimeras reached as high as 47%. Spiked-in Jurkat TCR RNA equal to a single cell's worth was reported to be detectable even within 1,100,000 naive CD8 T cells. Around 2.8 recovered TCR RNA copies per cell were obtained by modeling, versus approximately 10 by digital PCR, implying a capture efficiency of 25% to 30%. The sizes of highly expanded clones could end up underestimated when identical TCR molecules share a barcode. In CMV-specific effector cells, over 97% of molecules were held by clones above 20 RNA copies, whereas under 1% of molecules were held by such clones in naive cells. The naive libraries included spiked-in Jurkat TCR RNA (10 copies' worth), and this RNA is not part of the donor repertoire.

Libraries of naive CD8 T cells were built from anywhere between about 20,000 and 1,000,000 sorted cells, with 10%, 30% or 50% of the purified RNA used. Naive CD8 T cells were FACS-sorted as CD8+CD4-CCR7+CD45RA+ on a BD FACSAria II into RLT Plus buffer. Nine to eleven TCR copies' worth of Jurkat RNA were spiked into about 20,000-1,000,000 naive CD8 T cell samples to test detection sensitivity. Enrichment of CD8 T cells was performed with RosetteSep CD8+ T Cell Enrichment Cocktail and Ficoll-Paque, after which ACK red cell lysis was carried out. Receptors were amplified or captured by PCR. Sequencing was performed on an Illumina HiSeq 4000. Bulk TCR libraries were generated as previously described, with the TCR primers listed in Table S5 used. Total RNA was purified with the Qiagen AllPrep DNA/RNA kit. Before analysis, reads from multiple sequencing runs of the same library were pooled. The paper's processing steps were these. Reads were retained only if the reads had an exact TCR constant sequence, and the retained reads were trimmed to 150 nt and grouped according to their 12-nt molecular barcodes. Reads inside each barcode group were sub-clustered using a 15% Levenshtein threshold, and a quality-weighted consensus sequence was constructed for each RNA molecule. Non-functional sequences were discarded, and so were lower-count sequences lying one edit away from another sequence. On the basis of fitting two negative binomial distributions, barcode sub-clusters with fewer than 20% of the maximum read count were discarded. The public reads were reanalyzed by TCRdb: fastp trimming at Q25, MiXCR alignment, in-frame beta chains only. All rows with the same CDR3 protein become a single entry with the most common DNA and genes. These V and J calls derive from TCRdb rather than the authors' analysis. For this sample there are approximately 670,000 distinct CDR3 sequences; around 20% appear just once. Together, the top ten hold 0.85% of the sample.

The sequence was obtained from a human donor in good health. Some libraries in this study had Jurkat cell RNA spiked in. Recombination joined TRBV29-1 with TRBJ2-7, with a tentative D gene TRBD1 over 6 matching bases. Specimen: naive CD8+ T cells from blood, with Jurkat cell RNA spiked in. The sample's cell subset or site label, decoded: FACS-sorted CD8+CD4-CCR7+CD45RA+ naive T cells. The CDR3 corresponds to CSVSTGNEQYF. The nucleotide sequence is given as TGCAGCGTCTCAACAGGGAACGAGCAGTACTTC.